This entry lists 4 T cell receptor beta chains sequenced from one sample in a study of blood T cells in healthy people across ages. Next came a second PCR, run for about 7 to 11 cycles, which used a sample-barcoded 5' primer along with a J-beta primer mix. TCRdb used MiXCR to reprocess the 5' RACE reads, holding one entry per CDR3 protein. The profile shows some 890,000 distinct CDR3 sequences, 25% to 30% of them singletons. These records were also assigned to another study, of T cells of mothers and their children.

Sequencing was done on a sample of blood. These TCRs come from a woman between 40 and 55 years old in good health.

Ten or more counts support this clonotype. V gene TRBV29-1 combines with J gene TRBJ1-4; 8 nucleotides line up with TRBD1. CDR1 SQVTM and CDR2 ANQGSEA come from the germline V gene. V trimming: 7 bases; J trimming: 4 bases; junction bases outside the gene matches: 11. The CDR3 runs to 15 residues. The CDR3 protein is CSGTSGTGLNEKLFF. As DNA, the CDR3 is TGCAGCGGGACCAGTGGGACAGGACTTAATGAAAAACTGTTTTTT.

The sample holds one count of this clonotype. Possible read error: a much larger clone is one base away. This chain connects TRBV7-9 to TRBJ2-1, with 7 bases lining up with TRBD1. CDR1 and CDR2 from the germline V gene are SEHNR and FQNEAQ (reference sequence). CDR3 length: 17 residues. CDR3 nucleotides: TGTGCCAGCAGCCCGCCCCGACAGGGAAACTCCTACAATGAGCGGTTCTTC. It yields the protein CASSPPRQGNSYNERFF.

This clonotype was seen many times. The gene calls are TRBV12-5 and TRBJ2-1, with 10 nucleotides matching TRBD2. The trim removed 0 bases at V and 7 bases at J, leaving 15 bases unmatched. Germline V gives CDR1 LGHNT, CDR2 FRNRAP. This CDR3 has 19 amino acids. The CDR3 DNA is TGTGCTAGTGGTTTGGTAGGGCTAGCGGGGGTCAATTATAGAAATGAGCAGTTCTTC. Its protein is CASGLVGLAGVNYRNEQFF.

This clonotype appeared a few times. The chain is built from TRBV27 and TRBJ2-3, with 10 bases fitting TRBD2. CDR1 is MNHEY and CDR2 is SMNVEV in the germline V gene (reference sequence). The CDR3 has 15 amino acids. V shed 8 bases and J 5 bases; nucleotides not matched to a gene: 10. This CDR3 is CASGSGGANGDTQYF. CDR3 DNA: TGTGCCAGCGGGAGCGGGGGGGCCAACGGAGATACGCAGTATTTT.